This T cell receptor (beta chain) was sequenced in a study of blood T cell repertoires in COVID-19. In the study overall: Sites in the United States, Italy and Spain provided acute and convalescent COVID-19 samples. Sources were T cells, B-cell-depleted T cells, or PBMCs; the material itself was cDNA or gDNA.

V was cut by 2 bases and J by 0 bases, with 4 bases left in between. The length of the CDR3 is 14 residues. The germline CDR1 and CDR2 sequences are LGHDT and YNNKEL (reference sequence). In the study's own analysis: The assay estimated nucleated cells by amplifying reference gene primers. Only in-frame clones appear in the TCRdb table, and some are missing; sequencing was by immunoSEQ multiplex PCR. Clone size and V and J calls were adopted from that table, with D and trimming inferred from the DNA. Here the sample spans 80,000 to 95,000 clones, about 90% being singletons. The sample taken for sequencing was peripheral blood. This sequence originates from a human donor with active COVID-19. The donor label of this sample is uncertain. The chain couples TRBV3-1 (or the pseudogene TRBV3-2) to TRBJ1-4; the D is unclear. Written as DNA, the CDR3 is TGTGCCAGCAGCCAACAGGCAACTAATGAAAAACTGTTTTTT. Its translation is CASSQQATNEKLFF.